The next 4 T cell receptor beta chains were all read from a single sample in a study of blood T cell repertoires in COVID-19. Clones were read by immunoSEQ multiplex PCR, and TCRdb kept only the in-frame ones, dropping some. The sample lists about 250,000 clones, about 88% occurring once. Sequences were obtained from PBMCs or T cells enriched from blood (not recorded which). Receptor source: a woman between 50 and 59 years old who had recovered from COVID-19.

The rearrangement joins TRBV19 to TRBJ1-5; D is ambiguous. Germline V CDR1 and CDR2: LNHDA, SQIVND (reference sequence). V was pared by 4 bases and J by 9 bases, with 7 bases between. The CDR3 is made up of 11 amino acids. The CDR3 DNA follows: TGTGCCAGTAGTACATCCGGGCCCCAGCATTTT. This encodes CASSTSGPQHF.

The V and J genes are TRBV4-3 and TRBJ2-3, with TRBD2 matching 13 bases. Germline V CDR1 and CDR2: LGHNA, YSLEER. After removal of 2 bases from V and 9 bases from J, the junction contained 14 bases not matched to a gene. The length of the CDR3 is 18 residues. The CDR3 DNA reads as TGCGCCAGCAGCCAAACACCCCGGACTAGCGGGAGAGGGGTGACGCAGTATTTT. Translating gives CASSQTPRTSGRGVTQYF.

The chain employs TRBV18 and TRBJ2-7; 8 bases agree with TRBD1. The V gene's germline CDR1 is KGHSH and CDR2 LQKENI. Losses at the gene ends were 3 bases for V and 3 bases for J; bases not matched to a gene: 7. CDR3 length: 15 amino acids. The CDR3 loop reads CASSPLTGENYEQYF. The DNA for the CDR3 is TGTGCCAGCTCACCTCTGACAGGGGAAAACTACGAGCAGTACTTC.

CDR3 in DNA: TGCGCCAGCAGTCCGGGACAGGGGGTTCTCTATGGCTACACCTTC. This gives the protein CASSPGQGVLYGYTF. The chain employs TRBV10-2 and TRBJ1-2, with 11 bases that match TRBD1. There are 15 residues in the CDR3. J lost 4 bases, V lost 5 bases, and 6 bases had no gene match. CDR1 and CDR2 from the germline V gene are WSHSY and SAAADI.